This is a list of T cell receptor beta chains from one sample in a study of cytomegalovirus exposure and HLA in healthy donors. Measured with immunoSEQ multiplex PCR; TCRdb has only the in-frame clones, and not every one. This sample has about 160,000 clones, with approximately 85% found just once. Sequencing was done on a sample of PBMCs. Receptor source: a man aged 50 or older in good health and CMV-seropositive. Both conserved end residues are part of each CDR3.

CASSLDGDSPLHF,TRBV28,TRBJ1-6
CASSGGSPHNSPLHF,TRBV5-4,TRBJ1-6
CASSTEGTGNTGELFF,TRBV2,TRBJ2-2
CASGGLSTGELFF,TRBV6-6,TRBJ2-2
CASRTGTGAYNEQFF,TRBV19,TRBJ2-1
CASSEEAGVYNEQFF,TRBV2,TRBJ2-1
CASSPGGGGELFF,TRBV4-2,TRBJ2-2
CASRLGQGPQETQYF,TRBV5-1,TRBJ2-5
CASSLATSSYNEQFF,TRBV27,TRBJ2-1
CASRAEMNTEAFF,TRBV19,TRBJ1-1
CAWSVEGAPNSPLHF,TRBV30,TRBJ1-6
CAISGTGTGPYEQYF,TRBV10-3,TRBJ2-7
CASSDDRGNQPQHF,TRBV6-1,TRBJ1-5
CASTERVGGGSGYTF,TRBV28,TRBJ1-2
CASSLEFSETYEQYF,TRBV11-2,TRBJ2-7
CASRPTGTTQETQYF,TRBV6-1,TRBJ2-5
CASSSRGQLANEKLFF,TRBV5-1,TRBJ1-4
CASRLGGFEQFF,TRBV28,TRBJ2-1
CASAWGGGARTEAFF,TRBV2,TRBJ1-1
CATALSWDSYEQYF,TRBV19,TRBJ2-7
CASSLDGLAGYEQYF,TRBV7-2,TRBJ2-7
CASSYQGEGGYTF,TRBV6-5,TRBJ1-2
CAISDGSGSGNTIYF,TRBV10-3,TRBJ1-3
CASSSRLAGNRPWIYEQYF,TRBV5-4,TRBJ2-7
CASSLGTGNEKLFF,TRBV11-2,TRBJ1-4
CASSVGIAGENEQYF,TRBV9,TRBJ2-7
CASSQFWGTGGLHEQYF,TRBV4-3,TRBJ2-7
CASGSPSGRTTYNEQFF,TRBV9,TRBJ2-1
CSQDRATEAFF,TRBV20-1,TRBJ1-1
CASSVGDREGDNQPQHF,TRBV9,TRBJ1-5
CASSSRGGENDNEQFF,TRBV28,TRBJ2-1
CASSAQGEGEQYF,TRBV7-9,TRBJ2-7
CAGRQGMGEQFF,TRBV27,TRBJ2-1
CASSLIVGQGNPGNTIYF,TRBV7-2,TRBJ1-3
CASSQGTSGRDEQYF,TRBV4-2,TRBJ2-7
CASSPGGGRDQPQHF,TRBV18,TRBJ1-5
CASSRDRGWTEAFF,TRBV5-1,TRBJ1-1
CSVEELMTGVAAFF,TRBV29-1,TRBJ1-1
CASSLEELGTDTQYF,TRBV5-4,TRBJ2-3
CASRNRGRTYEQYF,TRBV6-6,TRBJ2-7
CASSLVPGEKAFF,TRBV7-6,TRBJ1-1
CASSPKVRAGLADTQYF,TRBV5-6,TRBJ2-3
CASSPTGGRYEQYF,TRBV11-2,TRBJ2-7
CASSQDRNTEAFF,TRBV4-2,TRBJ1-1
CASSQGTGTGNTIYF,TRBV4-1,TRBJ1-3
CASSFSWGVNYGYTF,TRBV5-1,TRBJ1-2
CAGSLDQRVRGETQYF,TRBV11-3,TRBJ2-5
CASSSPTGTETQYF,TRBV5-6,TRBJ2-5
CASSLGGGGPSYEQYF,TRBV5-1,TRBJ2-7